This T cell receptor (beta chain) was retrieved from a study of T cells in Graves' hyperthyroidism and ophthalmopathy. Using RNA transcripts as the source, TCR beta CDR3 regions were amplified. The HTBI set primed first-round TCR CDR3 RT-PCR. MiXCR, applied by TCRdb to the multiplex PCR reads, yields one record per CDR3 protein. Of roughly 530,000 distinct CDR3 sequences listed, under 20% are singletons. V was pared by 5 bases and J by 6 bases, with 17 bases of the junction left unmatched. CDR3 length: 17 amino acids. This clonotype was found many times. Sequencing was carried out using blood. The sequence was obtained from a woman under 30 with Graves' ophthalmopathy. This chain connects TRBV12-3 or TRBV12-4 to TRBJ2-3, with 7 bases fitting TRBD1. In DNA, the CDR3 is TGTGCCAGCAGTCAACAGACAGGGCGAAGATTGCACGATACGCAGTATTTT. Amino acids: CASSQQTGRRLHDTQYF.